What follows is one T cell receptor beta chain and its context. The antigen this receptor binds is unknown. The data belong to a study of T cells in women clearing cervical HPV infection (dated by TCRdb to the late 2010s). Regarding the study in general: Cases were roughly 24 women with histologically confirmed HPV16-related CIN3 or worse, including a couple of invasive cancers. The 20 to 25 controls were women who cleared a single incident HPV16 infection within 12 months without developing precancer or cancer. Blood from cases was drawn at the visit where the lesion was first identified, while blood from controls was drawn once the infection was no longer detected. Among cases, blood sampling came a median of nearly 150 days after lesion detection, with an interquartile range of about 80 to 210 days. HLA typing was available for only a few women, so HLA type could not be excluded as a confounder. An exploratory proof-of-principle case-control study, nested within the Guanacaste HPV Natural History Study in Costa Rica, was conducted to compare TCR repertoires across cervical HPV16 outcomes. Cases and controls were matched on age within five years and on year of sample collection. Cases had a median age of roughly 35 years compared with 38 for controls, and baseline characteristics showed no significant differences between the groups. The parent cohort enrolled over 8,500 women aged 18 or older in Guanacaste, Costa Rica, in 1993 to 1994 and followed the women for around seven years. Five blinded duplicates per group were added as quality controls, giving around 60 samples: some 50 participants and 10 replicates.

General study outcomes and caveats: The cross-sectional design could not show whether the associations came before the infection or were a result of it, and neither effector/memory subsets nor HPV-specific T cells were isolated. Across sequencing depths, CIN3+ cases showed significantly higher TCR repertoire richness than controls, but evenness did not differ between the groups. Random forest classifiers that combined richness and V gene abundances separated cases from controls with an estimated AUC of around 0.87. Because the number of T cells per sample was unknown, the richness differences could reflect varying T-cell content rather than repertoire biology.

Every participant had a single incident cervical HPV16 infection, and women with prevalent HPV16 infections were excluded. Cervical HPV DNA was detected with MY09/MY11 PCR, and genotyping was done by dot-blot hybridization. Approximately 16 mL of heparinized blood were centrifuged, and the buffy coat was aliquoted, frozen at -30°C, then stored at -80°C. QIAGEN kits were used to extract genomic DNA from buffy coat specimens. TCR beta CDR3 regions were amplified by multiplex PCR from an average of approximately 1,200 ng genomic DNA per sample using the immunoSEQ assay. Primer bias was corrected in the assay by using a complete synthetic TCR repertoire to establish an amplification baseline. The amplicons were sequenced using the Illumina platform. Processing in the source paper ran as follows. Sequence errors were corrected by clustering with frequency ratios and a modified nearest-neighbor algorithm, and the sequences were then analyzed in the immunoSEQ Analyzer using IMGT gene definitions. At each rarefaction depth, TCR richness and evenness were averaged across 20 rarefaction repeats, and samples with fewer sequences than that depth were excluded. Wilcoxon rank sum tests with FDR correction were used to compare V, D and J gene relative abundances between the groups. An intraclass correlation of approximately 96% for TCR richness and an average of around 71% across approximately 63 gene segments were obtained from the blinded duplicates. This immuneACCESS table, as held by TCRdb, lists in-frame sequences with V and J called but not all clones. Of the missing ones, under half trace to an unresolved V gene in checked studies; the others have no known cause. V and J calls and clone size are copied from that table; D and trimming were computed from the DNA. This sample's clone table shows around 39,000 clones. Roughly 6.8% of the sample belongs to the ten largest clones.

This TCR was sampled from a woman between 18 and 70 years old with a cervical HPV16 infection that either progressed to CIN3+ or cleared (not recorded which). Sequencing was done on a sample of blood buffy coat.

CDR3 DNA (partial): TGCGCCAGCAGTGAGTCTCGGGACAGCCTGTTCGGGACC. The encoded protein is CASSESRDSLFGT. The CDR3 as a whole reads CASSESRDSLFGTQYF. This chain joins TRBV10-2 to TRBJ2-5, and 7 junctional nucleotides match TRBD1. The read halts 3 residues ahead of the CDR3 end, with the missing end drawn from the germline J gene. Trimming removed 0 bases from V and 7 bases from J; the gene matches leave 11 bases unexplained. From the cysteine through the phenylalanine, the CDR3 covers 16 amino acids. The DNA shown is the part of the CDR3 that was read: 39 bases, in frame from base 1. The germline V gene supplies CDR1 WSHSY and CDR2 SAAADI.